This T cell receptor beta chain was captured in a study of regulatory T cells in long-lasting Graves disease (dated by TCRdb to the early 2020s). In the study overall: Newly diagnosed Graves' disease patients had taken antithyroid drugs for less than 3 months. This study used TCR sequencing and RNA sequencing of peripheral blood to compare persistent Graves' disease patients against newly diagnosed Graves' disease patients. The study was conducted in China and was registered as a clinical trial. A total of approximately 35 samples underwent TCR sequencing: about 13 from persistent and approximately 20 from newly diagnosed Graves' disease patients. The study at large found these results: Only peripheral blood was studied, because thyroid tissue, the primary lesion, was inaccessible. Patients with persistent disease shared more public clonotypes (approximately 2,500) than newly diagnosed patients did (about 970). Compared with newly diagnosed patients, patients with persistent Graves' disease had lower TCR Shannon entropy and fewer highly expanded clones, which suggests clonal expansion. Only the TCR beta chain was sequenced and analyzed. Preferential use of TRBV28, TRBJ1-2 and TRBJ2-5 was observed in persistent disease, whereas TRBV20-1 and TRBJ2-1 were favored in newly diagnosed disease. The authors noted that the small sample size was a limitation that may lower accuracy.

Reading the label with the study, this specimen's time point is: newly diagnosed GD, antithyroid drugs for less than 3 months. For both TCR sequencing and RNA sequencing, RNA was extracted from PBMCs in TRIzol. The diagnosis of Graves' disease was made according to American Thyroid Association guidelines. The patients came from an endocrinology department in Xi'an, China. From each patient, around 9.3 milliliters of peripheral blood was collected into an EDTA anticoagulant tube. Ficoll Paque Plus density gradient separation was used to isolate PBMCs, and no further T cell sorting was performed. An Agilent 2100 Bioanalyzer and agarose gel were used to assess RNA quality, and a NanoDrop 2000 was used to measure RNA concentration. Sequences LGHNT (CDR1) and FRNRAP (CDR2) are obtained from the germline V gene. A distance of 10 bases separates the germline ends of V and J, which lose 1 base and 4 bases respectively. The CDR3 holds 15 amino acids from the cysteine to the phenylalanine. Left in the record is the CDR3 DNA by itself, 45 bases read in frame from the first base.

Remarks on this clonotype: Its recognized antigen is unknown. No base qualities exist here, and no much larger clone lies one base off it.

Library creation used multiplex PCR. The sequencing machine was an Illumina HiSeq 4000. iRepertoire HTBI primers and Arm-PCR amplification of CDR3 regions were used to construct TCR beta libraries. Before sequencing, the PCR products underwent gel purification. On the authors' methods: Gene usage analysis of CDR3 amino acid clonotypes used the approximately 62 TRBV and more than 13 TRBJ segments found across samples. COPE and FqMerger were used to merge the filtered high-quality paired reads into contigs. BLAST was used to align contigs to the IMGT TRBV, TRBD and TRBJ reference genes, and CDR3 was defined following IMGT. Clonotypes above 0.1% frequency were classified as highly expanded clones. Shannon entropy was used to measure repertoire diversity, and the Gini coefficient was used to measure V-J evenness. A clonotype found in more than one individual was treated as public. TCRdb reprocessed the public reads (quality trimming at Q25 with fastp, clone calling with MiXCR) and kept in-frame beta chains. Rows with a matching CDR3 protein are joined into one entry that keeps the most common DNA and genes. TCRdb, rather than the study authors, made the V and J calls. Present in this sample are 350,000 to 550,000 distinct CDR3 sequences, 15% of which were seen just once. The top ten hold approximately 15% of the sample.

These data were likewise used in another study, on T cells in Graves' hyperthyroidism and ophthalmopathy. The second paper states: Stable Graves' hyperthyroidism was defined as no progression to ophthalmopathy during 18 months of follow-up. Hyperthyroidism patients were newly diagnosed, with disease duration under 2 months, and aged 18 to 65 years. Any patient with an uncontrolled infection, another autoimmune disease, pregnancy or lactation was excluded. Diagnoses were established on the basis of clinical symptoms, serum thyroxine and TRAb, thyroid ultrasound, and orbital computed tomography. The first round of RT-PCR for the TCR CDR3 was performed with the HTBI primer set and the Qiagen OneStep RT-PCR kit. Most expanded thyroid clonotypes (frequency above 0.001) were also detected in blood, a finding suggesting that blood repertoires may reflect thyroid immune responses. In cross-validation, a model built on a 13 V-J signature told ophthalmopathy apart from stable hyperthyroidism with over 85% sensitivity and 81% to 82% specificity, and in testing the same model reached 80%/75%. In validation, the model predicted progression to ophthalmopathy with approximately 71% sensitivity and around 72% specificity, a median of around 6.6 months before onset. To identify TCR V-J signatures that set the groups apart, the researchers used a discovery cohort of about a hundred patients, made up of 40 to 45 with Graves' ophthalmopathy and about 60 with stable Graves' hyperthyroidism. Prospective prediction of ophthalmopathy was tested in an independent validation cohort of under 20 hyperthyroidism patients and 17 patients who later progressed to ophthalmopathy. The 90 or so discovery patients were randomly split 7:3 into training and test sets. The study also compared thyroid tissue and blood T-cell repertoires from about six Graves' hyperthyroidism patients. Once sampling was done, hyperthyroidism patients were given methimazole at a starting dose of 30 mg daily, whereas ophthalmopathy patients were given high-dose intravenous methylprednisolone. Libraries were constructed in a second round of multiplex PCR, after which size selection and purification were performed. Paired-end sequencing of the libraries was performed with 100 bp reads on an Illumina HiSeq2000. Raw data were processed with SOAPnuke, discarding reads with adapters, uncalled bases, mean Phred below 15, or no exact constant-primer or identifier match. COPE v1.2.5 was used to merge high-quality paired reads, and clonotypes were defined as unique nucleotide sequences. MiTCR v1.1 was used to align the clonotypes against IMGT TRBV, TRBD and TRBJ reference segments. Only V-J combinations with frequency above 0.0001, covering 99% to 99.2% of repertoires, were analysed. A TCS score was defined as the ratio of F50 (clonal expansion) to E x V (chaos), with BLOSUM62-based TCRdist applied between CDR3 peptides within each V-J. Welch's t-statistics and random forest reduced approximately 520 V-J features to 13, which were used in a naive Bayes classifier (R e1071). No statistical method was used to set the sample size in advance, and investigators knew the group allocation. The paper describes TCR Vbeta CDR3 sequencing of 135 peripheral blood samples, made up of 43 ophthalmopathy patients, roughly 75 hyperthyroidism patients and 17 progressor patients.

The chain links TRBV12-5 with TRBJ2-2; the D gene is possibly TRBD2, with 6 bases matching. The sequences come from peripheral blood mononuclear cells (PBMCs), collected at new diagnosis, from a patient treated with antithyroid drugs. The source of this sequence is a woman under 40 with Graves disease. Donor details come from another sample of the same person, matched by shared clones. CDR3 reads: CASGLGGAGTGELFF. The DNA is TGTGCTAGTGGTTTGGGGGGAGCGGGCACCGGGGAGCTGTTTTTT.